These 27 T cell receptor beta chains were sequenced from one sample in a study of cytomegalovirus exposure and HLA in healthy donors. 60 Vbeta and 13 Jbeta primers were used in PCR. Clones were sequenced by immunoSEQ multiplex PCR, and TCRdb holds only the in-frame ones, with some missing. The table shows more than 85,000 clones, with roughly 69% occurring only once. Sequenced material: PBMCs. The receptors originated from a woman in her 70s in good health and CMV-seropositive.

The CDR3 spells CARQGANTEAFF. The CDR3 DNA reads as TGTGCCAGACAGGGGGCGAACACTGAAGCTTTCTTT. This chain uses TRBV21-1 with TRBJ1-1; TRBD1, the table's D call, was not compared with the DNA. TRBV21-1 is classified as a pseudogene. CDR3 length: 12 amino acids.

This clone was observed a handful of times. This chain uses TRBV2 with TRBJ1-2; 11 nucleotides line up with TRBD1. The germline gives CDR1 SNHLY, CDR2 FYNNEI. The CDR3 covers 15 residues. V shed 5 bases, J shed 4 bases, and the junction held 6 bases outside the gene matches. The CDR3 spells CASSSGDRGSYGYTF. The DNA for the CDR3 is TGTGCCAGCAGTAGCGGGGACAGGGGGTCCTATGGCTACACCTTC.

The chain uses TRBV18 and TRBJ1-3; 8 bases fit TRBD1. The CDR3 extends over 17 amino acids. Germline CDR1 reads KGHSH; CDR2 reads LQKENI. Unmatched junction bases numbered 12, after V lost 8 bases and J lost 0 bases. The CDR3 here is CASTVQTGDLSGNTIYF. CDR3 nucleotides: TGTGCCAGCACCGTCCAGACAGGGGACCTCTCTGGAAACACCATATATTTT.

V gene TRBV10-3 combines with J gene TRBJ2-5; 12 bases align to TRBD2. The germline gives CDR1 ENHRY, CDR2 SYGVKD. The CDR3 covers 14 residues. The trim removed 2 bases at V and 5 bases at J, leaving 0 bases unmatched. CDR3 nucleotide sequence: TGTGCCATCAGTGAGGGACTAGCGGGGGAGACCCAGTACTTC. It encodes CAISEGLAGETQYF.

This clone came up once. The V gene is TRBV4-1, the J gene TRBJ2-2; 9 bases fit TRBD1. CDR3 length equals 18 residues. J gave up 7 bases and V 4 bases, and 16 bases lay outside the gene matches. Germline CDR1 reads MGHRA; CDR2 reads YSYEKL. Here the CDR3 reads CASSRESWDRDMDGELFF. CDR3 sequence (DNA): TGCGCCAGCAGCCGAGAGAGCTGGGACAGGGACATGGACGGGGAGCTGTTTTTT.

This chain links TRBV6-6 with TRBJ2-7; a possible D gene is TRBD2 (5 bases). This CDR3 contains 14 residues. The V gene's germline CDR1 is MNHNY and CDR2 SVGAGI (reference sequence). V lost 4 bases to trimming and J lost 0 bases, with 10 bases between them. The chain's CDR3 is CASSWAGSSYEQYF. The DNA of the CDR3 is TGTGCCAGCAGTTGGGCGGGTAGCTCCTACGAGCAGTACTTC.

The sample holds one count of this clone. CDR3 region: CASRGNTEAFF. The CDR3 nucleotides are TGTGCCAGCCGGGGGAACACTGAAGCTTTCTTT. The chain couples TRBV6-1 to TRBJ1-1; D is unclear. Germline V CDR1 and CDR2: MNHNS, SASEGT. This CDR3 comprises 11 residues. V lost 8 bases and J lost 1, with 5 bases in between.

In this sample, this clone turned up a few times. The chain combines TRBV25-1 with TRBJ2-2; TRBD1 aligns across 7 bases. V lost 9 bases and J lost 1; bases outside the gene matches: 11. The germline CDR1 and CDR2 sequences are MGHDK and SYGVNS. The CDR3 has 16 residues. CDR3 DNA sequence: TGTGCCAGTAAAATGTCCGGGACAGAGAACACCGGGGAGCTGTTTTTT. It specifies CASKMSGTENTGELFF.

The chain has TRBV30 and TRBJ2-7; weak D call: TRBD1 (6 bases). Germline V gene sequence: CDR1 GTSNPN, CDR2 SVGIG (reference sequence). The CDR3 is 14 amino acids. V was shortened by 0 bases and J by 3 bases, with 12 bases between the two germline ends. CDR3 protein: CAWSVVQGNYEQYF. CDR3 bases: TGTGCCTGGAGTGTAGTCCAGGGGAACTACGAGCAGTACTTC.

This clone was seen a handful of times. The chain recombines TRBV19 with TRBJ1-2; no clear D gene. The germline CDR1 and CDR2 sequences are LNHDA and SQIVND (reference sequence). V lost 3 bases and J lost 4, with 9 bases in between. CDR3 length: 13 amino acids. In nucleotides, the CDR3 is TGTGCCAGTAGTATCGGGGTTTCCTATGGCTACACCTTC. This translates into CASSIGVSYGYTF.

This clone appeared a single time. The rearrangement links TRBV4-1 to TRBJ1-3, with TRBD1 matching over 8 bases. V was pared by 0 bases and J by 2 bases, with 9 bases of the junction left unmatched. Germline lookup yields CDR1 MGHRA and CDR2 YSYEKL. This CDR3 is built from 18 residues. CDR3 nucleotides: TGCGCCAGCAGCCAAGACAGGGGGCGAACCGGGGCTGGAAACACCATATATTTT. It yields the protein CASSQDRGRTGAGNTIYF.

The chain carries TRBV14 and TRBJ1-2, with 8 bases aligning to TRBD1. Unmatched junction bases numbered 11, after V lost 4 bases and J lost 4 bases. Germline values: CDR1 SGHDN, CDR2 FVKESK. The CDR3 sequence is 16 residues long. The CDR3 DNA reads as TGTGCCAGCAGCCGAACCGGACAGGGAGTCTCCTATGGCTACACCTTC. It is translated as CASSRTGQGVSYGYTF.

The rearrangement uses TRBV29-1 and TRBJ2-5, with 14 bases lining up with TRBD2. The junction had 11 bases not matched to a gene; V was cut back by 7 bases and J by 1 base. Germline CDR1 SQVTM, CDR2 ANQGSEA. The CDR3 sequence is 17 residues long. The CDR3 loop is CSAGGTSGGLGQETQYF. The CDR3 bases are TGCAGCGCTGGGGGGACTAGCGGGGGTCTGGGCCAAGAGACCCAGTACTTC.

Only a few counts were recorded for this clone. This chain's CDR3 is CASSLEGTGGETQYF. As DNA, the CDR3 is TGTGCCAGCAGTTTGGAAGGGACAGGGGGAGAGACCCAGTACTTC. The chain has TRBV2 and TRBJ2-5; 11 bases map to TRBD1. CDR3 length: 15 residues. Germline V gene sequence: CDR1 SNHLY, CDR2 FYNNEI. The junction had 6 bases not matched to a gene; V was cut back by 5 bases and J by 4 bases.

This chain connects TRBV19 to TRBJ2-5; 9 bases align to TRBD1. This CDR3 contains 15 residues. Germline assignment: CDR1 LNHDA and CDR2 SQIVND (reference sequence). The junction had 11 bases not matched to a gene; V was cut back by 9 bases and J by 3 bases. The CDR3 DNA follows: TGTGCCAGCGAGCAGCCGGGGACAGGGAAAGAGACCCAGTACTTC. The encoded protein is CASEQPGTGKETQYF.

The chain has TRBV7-2 and TRBJ1-1; D remains unclear. The V gene's germline CDR1 is SGHTA and CDR2 FQGNSA. The V end lost 0 bases, the J end lost 5 bases, and 13 bases lay between the germline ends. The CDR3 extends over 15 amino acids. The CDR3 DNA reads as TGTGCCAGCAGCTTAGCTTCGACGGGAGGGACTGAAGCTTTCTTT. The encoded protein is CASSLASTGGTEAFF.

This chain uses TRBV6-5 with TRBJ2-7, with a weak D call TRBD2 (5 bases). CDR3 length equals 15 residues. The V end was cut by 6 bases, the J end by 0 bases, with 15 bases between. The V gene's germline CDR1 is MNHEY and CDR2 SVGAGI. This CDR3 reads CASRPLADSSYEQYF. The CDR3 region has the DNA TGTGCCAGCAGGCCCCTAGCCGATAGCTCCTACGAGCAGTACTTC.

The chain uses TRBV5-6 and TRBJ1-2, with 10 bases aligning to TRBD1. J gave up 4 bases and V 0 bases, and 12 bases lay outside the gene matches. Germline assignment: CDR1 SGHDT and CDR2 YYEEEE. CDR3 length: 18 residues. The DNA for the CDR3 is TGTGCCAGCAGCTTGGAGGAGTTTCGGACAGGGGGGATCTATGGCTACACCTTC. As protein: CASSLEEFRTGGIYGYTF.

A single count supports this clone. This chain links TRBV5-1 with TRBJ1-1, with unresolved D. Germline CDR1 reads SGHRS; CDR2 reads YFSETQ. Trimming pared 3 bases from V and 0 bases from J, leaving 6 bases between. The CDR3 spans 13 residues. CDR3 DNA: TGCGCCAGCAGCTCCGTTATGAACACTGAAGCTTTCTTT. Its protein is CASSSVMNTEAFF.

This clone has just a few counts. The chain links TRBV6-1 to TRBJ2-3; 10 bases map to TRBD2. This CDR3 has 15 amino acids. Germline V gives CDR1 MNHNS, CDR2 SASEGT. The trim removed 4 bases at V and 2 bases at J, leaving 3 bases unmatched. The CDR3 sequence is CASSGSGGHTDTQYF. The DNA of the CDR3 is TGTGCCAGCAGTGGTAGCGGGGGGCACACAGATACGCAGTATTTT.

V and J are TRBV10-3 and TRBJ1-1, with 8 bases lining up with TRBD1. V lost 6 bases to trimming and J lost 4 bases; unmatched junction nucleotides: 7. Germline CDR1 ENHRY, CDR2 SYGVKD. The CDR3 runs to 14 residues. The DNA for the CDR3 is TGTGCCATCAGCGACACAACAGGGGGCACTGAAGCTTTCTTT. This codes for CAISDTTGGTEAFF.

This clone was observed a single time. This chain links TRBV4-1 with TRBJ2-5; 7 bases are a match to TRBD2. The germline CDR1 and CDR2 sequences are MGHRA and YSYEKL. Trimming removed 10 bases from V and 1 base from J; junction bases left unmatched: 6. The CDR3 has 13 residues. CDR3 bases: TGCGCCACCTCCCTAGCGGTCCAAGAGACCCAGTACTTC. It specifies CATSLAVQETQYF.

The chain couples TRBV5-1 to TRBJ1-6; no definite D call. CDR1 and CDR2 from the germline V gene are SGHRS and YFSETQ. This CDR3 is 17 amino acids long. Trimming removed 0 bases at V and 1 base at J, with 11 bases between. CDR3 region: CASSLGSPVSYNSPLHF. The CDR3 nucleotides read TGCGCCAGCAGCTTGGGGTCTCCAGTATCCTATAATTCACCCCTCCACTTT.

This clone was seen only a few times. The J gene is TRBJ1-3, the V gene TRBV9; a weak D match, TRBD1 (5 bases). CDR1 and CDR2 from the germline V gene are SGDLS and YYNGEE. The V gene lost 3 bases and the J gene lost 0 bases, with 7 bases spanning the gap. There are 14 residues in the CDR3. The CDR3 DNA is TGTGCCAGCAGCGGGGGCCTCTCTGGAAACACCATATATTTT. It translates to CASSGGLSGNTIYF.

This clone has a handful of counts. The chain combines TRBV10-3 with TRBJ2-1, with 9 bases that match TRBD2. This CDR3 is 15 amino acids long. In germline, CDR1 is ENHRY, CDR2 SYGVKD. Germline trimming cut 7 bases from V and 2 bases from J; bases unmatched to any gene: 6. The CDR3 is CAITSGGPTYNEQFF. For the CDR3, the DNA is TGTGCCATCACCAGCGGGGGGCCTACCTACAATGAGCAGTTCTTC.

V and J are TRBV5-1 and TRBJ1-1; D remains unclear. From germline, CDR1 is SGHRS and CDR2 YFSETQ. The CDR3 length is 15 residues. The V end lost 7 bases, the J end lost 4 bases, and 20 bases lay between the germline ends. This chain's CDR3 is CASSPGREGGTEAFF. In DNA form, the CDR3 reads TGCGCCAGCTCCCCGGGGAGGGAGGGTGGCACTGAAGCTTTCTTT.

The CDR3 DNA follows: TGTGCCAGTTCCGAGGGGGGGAAAGCAACCAAAAACATTCAGTACTTC. This codes for CASSEGGKATKNIQYF. J is TRBJ2-4 and V is TRBV19; D is perhaps TRBD2 (7 bases). Between the trimmed V and J ends, which lost 8 bases and 2 bases, there was a span of 19 bases. Germline values: CDR1 LNHDA, CDR2 SQIVND (reference sequence). CDR3 size: 16 residues.